These T cell receptor beta chains were read from a single sample in a study of T cell responses to AZD1222 COVID-19 vaccine. Assay: immunoSEQ multiplex PCR; the TCRdb copy retains only in-frame clones and omits some. The table records around 78,000 clones, under 90% of them present only once. The source was peripheral blood, collected 28 days after the second AZD1222 dose. These TCRs come from an adult who received the AZD1222 COVID-19 vaccine. CDR3s include the opening cysteine and the closing phenylalanine or tryptophan. The D gene is left open where the match is weak. Size is stated for part of the rows, as once, few or many counts, or as a class when the clone is expanded.

d_gene: TRBD2
v_gene: TRBV6-2/TRBV6-3
abundance: NA
j_gene: TRBJ2-1
CDR3nt: TGTGCCAGCAGCCCCACTCTAGCGGGGGGTTTTTGGGATGAGCAGTTCTTC
CDR3aa: CASSPTLAGGFWDEQFF

d_gene: TRBD2
v_gene: TRBV11-3
abundance: NA
j_gene: TRBJ2-3
CDR3nt: TGTGCCAGCAGCTTAGGGACTAGCGGATACGCTAGCACAGATACGCAGTATTTT
CDR3aa: CASSLGTSGYASTDTQYF

d_gene: NA
v_gene: TRBV3-1/TRBV3-2
abundance: few
j_gene: TRBJ2-2
CDR3nt: TGTGCCAGCAGCCTCAGGGGGGGCACCGGGGAGCTGTTTTTT
CDR3aa: CASSLRGGTGELFF

d_gene: TRBD1
v_gene: TRBV5-1
abundance: NA
j_gene: TRBJ2-3
CDR3nt: TGCGCCAGCAGCTTCCGGGACAGCCGCACAGATACGCAGTATTTT
CDR3aa: CASSFRDSRTDTQYF

d_gene: NA
v_gene: TRBV18
abundance: NA
j_gene: TRBJ1-4
CDR3nt: TGTGCCAGCTCACCCCTTCCGTCAGGAGCAACTAATGAAAAACTGTTTTTT
CDR3aa: CASSPLPSGATNEKLFF

d_gene: NA
v_gene: TRBV7-9
abundance: once
j_gene: TRBJ1-5
CDR3nt: TGTGCCAGCAGCGGGGGAGCGGGGGGCAATCAGCCCCAGCATTTT
CDR3aa: CASSGGAGGNQPQHF

d_gene: NA
v_gene: TRBV13
abundance: NA
j_gene: TRBJ2-7
CDR3nt: TGTGCCAGCAGCACGGGGGACAGCTCCTACGAGCAGTACTTC
CDR3aa: CASSTGDSSYEQYF

d_gene: NA
v_gene: TRBV21-1
abundance: NA
j_gene: TRBJ1-5
CDR3nt: TGTGCCAGCAGCAAAACCCACGGACAGGGCCTTCAGCCCCAGCATTTT
CDR3aa: CASSKTHGQGLQPQHF

d_gene: TRBD1
v_gene: TRBV28
abundance: NA
j_gene: TRBJ1-5
CDR3nt: TGTGCCAGCAGAACGTTTCCGGGACAGGGGATCTTTCAGCCCCAGCATTTT
CDR3aa: CASRTFPGQGIFQPQHF

d_gene: TRBD1
v_gene: TRBV7-2
abundance: NA
j_gene: TRBJ1-6
CDR3nt: TGTGCCAGCAGCCCGTGGACAGGAGGCTCACCCCTCCACTTT
CDR3aa: CASSPWTGGSPLHF

d_gene: NA
v_gene: TRBV5-1
abundance: few
j_gene: TRBJ2-1
CDR3nt: TGCGCCAGCAGCTTGGGCCGGGCCACCAATGAGCAGTTCTTC
CDR3aa: CASSLGRATNEQFF

d_gene: NA
v_gene: TRBV6-5
abundance: NA
j_gene: TRBJ2-5
CDR3nt: TGTGCCAGCAGTTACAATCTTGAGACCCAGTACTTC
CDR3aa: CASSYNLETQYF

d_gene: NA
v_gene: TRBV2
abundance: NA
j_gene: TRBJ1-3
CDR3nt: TGTGCCAGCAGTGAGGGCGGAAACACCATATATTTT
CDR3aa: CASSEGGNTIYF

d_gene: NA
v_gene: TRBV23-1
abundance: NA
j_gene: TRBJ2-1
CDR3nt: TGCGCCAGCAGTCATCCGTACCCCGGGACACCTGAGGCGAATGAGCAGTTCTTC
CDR3aa: CASSHPYPGTPEANEQFF

d_gene: NA
v_gene: TRBV6-6
abundance: NA
j_gene: TRBJ1-1
CDR3nt: TGTGCCAGCAGTTACGGACGGACTCTCATGAACACTGAAGCTTTCTTT
CDR3aa: CASSYGRTLMNTEAFF

d_gene: NA
v_gene: TRBV30
abundance: NA
j_gene: TRBJ2-3
CDR3nt: TGTGCCTGGAGCTTCGGAGGGGGGAAGGGGACAGATACGCAGTATTTT
CDR3aa: CAWSFGGGKGTDTQYF

d_gene: NA
v_gene: TRBV5-6
abundance: NA
j_gene: TRBJ1-5
CDR3nt: TGTGCCAGCAGCCTCTTAGGGAATCAGCCCCAGCATTTT
CDR3aa: CASSLLGNQPQHF

d_gene: TRBD1
v_gene: TRBV29-1
abundance: NA
j_gene: TRBJ2-1
CDR3nt: TGCAGCGGACAGGGAATCCACAATGAGCAGTTCTTC
CDR3aa: CSGQGIHNEQFF

d_gene: NA
v_gene: TRBV19
abundance: NA
j_gene: TRBJ1-1
CDR3nt: TGTGCCAGTAGTGCCTTACAGGGTGACACTGAAGCTTTCTTT
CDR3aa: CASSALQGDTEAFF

d_gene: NA
v_gene: TRBV9
abundance: NA
j_gene: TRBJ1-4
CDR3nt: TGTGCCAGCAGCGTAACTGTTACAACTAATGAAAAACTGTTTTTT
CDR3aa: CASSVTVTTNEKLFF

d_gene: NA
v_gene: TRBV3-1/TRBV3-2
abundance: NA
j_gene: TRBJ2-5
CDR3nt: TGTGCCAGCAGCCTATGGGGTCAGGGGTTCCAAGAGACCCAGTACTTC
CDR3aa: CASSLWGQGFQETQYF

d_gene: TRBD2
v_gene: TRBV7-2
abundance: NA
j_gene: TRBJ2-7
CDR3nt: TGTGCCAGCAGCCTCCCGGGGGGACTAGCGGGGGGCGAGCAGTACTTC
CDR3aa: CASSLPGGLAGGEQYF